Judged by abundance, the clone carrying this T cell receptor (beta chain) is medium-sized. Its target is not known. CDR3 size: 12 residues. Germline CDR1 MDHEN, CDR2 SYDVKM. With 10 bases removed from V and 3 bases from J, the gap between germline ends came to 12 bases. Reverse transcription used around 500 ng RNA and constant-region primers for alpha and beta. Separate chain-specific third strand synthesis with multiplexing indices produced the alpha and beta libraries. Each CDR3 protein is one row after TCRdb ran MiXCR on the 5' RACE reads. The sample yields 10,000 or so distinct CDR3 sequences, 8% seen once. No cell fractionation was done, so the repertoire covers all unsorted peripheral blood T cells. This entry is derived from a study of HIV-infected patients and healthy controls. General observations from the study: MAIT alpha-chain CDR3s were frequent in healthy controls, depleted in HIV+.

The sequenced sample consisted of blood. The receptor comes from an adult in good health. The V call is TRBV28, the J call TRBJ1-2; D may be TRBD1 (6 bases). The CDR3 region has the DNA TGTGCCACCGAGGGGGAACACTATGGCTACACCTTC. Translated, it gives CATEGEHYGYTF.